This T cell receptor beta chain was observed in a study of T cell repertoires in cytomegalovirus infection. The study, taken as a whole, reports: Summed frequency of public TCR beta families distinguished CMV carriers with the relevant HLA.

TCRdb itself ran the reads through MiXCR, one entry per CDR3 protein. The data show about 920,000 distinct CDR3 sequences, approximately 31% seen once. This clonotype occurred many times. Its antigen is unidentified. Losses at the gene ends were 2 bases for V and 4 bases for J; bases not matched to a gene: 10. Looked up from germline, CDR1 is SGHVS and CDR2 is FQNEAQ. The CDR3 totals 16 residues. This chain joins TRBV7-8 and TRBJ1-2; TRBD1 matches at 7 bases. This clonotype was obtained from a human donor in good health (CMV status not recorded). Some clones in this sample may be carry-over from other donors' samples. Sample: cultured CD8+ T cells from PBMCs, taken from culture after CMV antigen stimulation. CDR3 region: CASSLRPLQGLYGYTF. The DNA for the CDR3 is TGTGCCAGCAGCTTACGACCGCTACAGGGGCTCTATGGCTACACCTTC.